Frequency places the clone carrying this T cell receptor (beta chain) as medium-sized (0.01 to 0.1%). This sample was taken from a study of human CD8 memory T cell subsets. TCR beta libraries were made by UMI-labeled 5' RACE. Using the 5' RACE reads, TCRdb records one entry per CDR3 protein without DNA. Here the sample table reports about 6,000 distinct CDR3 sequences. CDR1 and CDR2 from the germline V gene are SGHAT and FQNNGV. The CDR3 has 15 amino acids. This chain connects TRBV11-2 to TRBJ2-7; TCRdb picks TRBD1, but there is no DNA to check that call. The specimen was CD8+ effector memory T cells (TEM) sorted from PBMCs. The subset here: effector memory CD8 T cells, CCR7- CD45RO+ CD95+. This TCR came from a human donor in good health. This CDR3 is CASREGRGSTYEQYF.